Included here is one TCR beta chain sequence, with context. The CDR3 does not close with the conserved phenylalanine or tryptophan, likely indicating a read error. This specimen comes from a study of CD8+CD57+ T cells in acquired aplastic anemia. CDR3 and TCR beta VDJ profiling relied on genomic DNA as the template. TCRdb re-derived calls from the reads in MiXCR, one entry per CDR3 protein. The sample consists of some 200,000 distinct CDR3 sequences, about 59% of them appearing once. Sequencing was performed on sorted CD4+, CD8+, or CD8+CD57+ T cells (not recorded which) from PBMCs. The sequence derives from a human donor in good health.

The CDR3 loop is CASSSPRVGTEAFL. The CDR3, as DNA: TGTGCCAGCAGCTCGCCACGGGTGGGCACTGAAGCTTTCCTT. V usage is TRBV7-9 and J usage is TRBJ1-1; D is unresolved. CDR3 length: 14 amino acids. The V gene lost 4 bases and the J gene lost 4 bases, with 13 bases spanning the gap. Looked up from germline, CDR1 is SEHNR and CDR2 is FQNEAQ (reference sequence).